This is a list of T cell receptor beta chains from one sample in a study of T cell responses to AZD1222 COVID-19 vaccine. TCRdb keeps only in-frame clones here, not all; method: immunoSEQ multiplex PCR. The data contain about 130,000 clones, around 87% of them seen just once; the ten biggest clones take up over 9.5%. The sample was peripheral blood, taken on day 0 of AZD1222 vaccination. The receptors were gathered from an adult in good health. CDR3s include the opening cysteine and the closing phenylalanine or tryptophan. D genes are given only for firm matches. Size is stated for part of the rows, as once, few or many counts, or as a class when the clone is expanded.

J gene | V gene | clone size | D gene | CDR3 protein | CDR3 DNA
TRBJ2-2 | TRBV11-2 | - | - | CASSHRGNTGELFF | TGTGCCAGCAGCCACCGGGGGAACACCGGGGAGCTGTTTTTT
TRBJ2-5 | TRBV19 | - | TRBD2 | CASSDAGGPETQYF | TGTGCCAGTAGTGATGCGGGGGGCCCGGAGACCCAGTACTTC
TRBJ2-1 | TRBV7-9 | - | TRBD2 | CASSTTGTSGEDEQFF | TGTGCCAGCAGCACTACCGGGACTAGCGGCGAGGATGAGCAGTTCTTC
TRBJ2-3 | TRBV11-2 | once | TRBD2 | CASSLYGTSGFDDTQYF | TGTGCCAGCAGCTTATACGGGACTAGCGGATTTGACGATACGCAGTATTTT
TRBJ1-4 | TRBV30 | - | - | CAWSLGSGGEKLFF | TGTGCCTGGAGTTTGGGGTCAGGAGGTGAAAAACTGTTTTTT
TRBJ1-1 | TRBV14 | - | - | CASSRIDGYTEAFF | TGTGCCAGCAGCCGCATCGACGGATACACTGAAGCTTTCTTT
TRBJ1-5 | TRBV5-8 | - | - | CASSPREFGHQPQHF | TGTGCCAGCAGCCCGAGGGAGTTTGGTCATCAGCCCCAGCATTTT
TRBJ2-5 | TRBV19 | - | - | CASSISGETQYF | TGTGCCAGTAGTATAAGTGGAGAGACCCAGTACTTC
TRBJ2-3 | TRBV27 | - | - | CASSLSRGVVTDTQYF | TGTGCCAGCAGTTTATCTAGGGGCGTCGTAACAGATACGCAGTATTTT
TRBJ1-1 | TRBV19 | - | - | CASSARGAFF | TGTGCCAGTAGCGCCCGCGGGGCTTTCTTT
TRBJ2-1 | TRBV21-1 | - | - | CASSKVEAGEQFF | TGTGCCAGCAGCAAAGTTGAAGCAGGTGAGCAGTTCTTC
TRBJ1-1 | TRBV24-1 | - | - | CATSDLGSHEYTEAFF | TGTGCCACCAGTGATTTAGGGTCTCATGAGTACACTGAAGCTTTCTTT
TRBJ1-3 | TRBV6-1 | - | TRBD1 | CASSEGQGKSSGNTIYF | TGTGCCAGCAGTGAAGGACAGGGCAAAAGCTCTGGAAACACCATATATTTT
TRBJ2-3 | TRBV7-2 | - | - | CASSLRTDTQYF | TGTGCCAGCAGCCTAAGAACAGATACGCAGTATTTT
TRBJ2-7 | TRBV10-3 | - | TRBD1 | CAISEAGTGGGEQYF | TGTGCCATCAGTGAGGCCGGGACAGGGGGCGGAGAGCAGTACTTC
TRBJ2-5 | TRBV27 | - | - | CASSPRGRETQYF | TGTGCCAGCAGTCCCAGAGGGAGAGAGACCCAGTACTTC
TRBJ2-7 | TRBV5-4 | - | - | CASSLDRGLSEQYF | TGTGCCAGCAGCTTGGACAGGGGACTGAGCGAGCAGTACTTC
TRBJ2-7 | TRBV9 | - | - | CASSPRWGHEQYF | TGTGCCAGCAGCCCTAGATGGGGGCACGAGCAGTACTTC
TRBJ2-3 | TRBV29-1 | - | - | CSVQGTDTQYF | TGCAGCGTTCAGGGGACAGATACGCAGTATTTT
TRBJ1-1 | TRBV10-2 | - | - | CASSERVVNTEAFF | TGCGCCAGCAGTGAAAGGGTGGTGAACACTGAAGCTTTCTTT
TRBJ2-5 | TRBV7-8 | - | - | CASHAQNRRLGTQYF | TGTGCCAGCCATGCCCAAAACAGGCGTTTGGGGACCCAGTACTTC
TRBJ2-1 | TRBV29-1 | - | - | CSVTRTWGEQFF | TGCAGCGTGACGAGAACCTGGGGTGAGCAGTTCTTC
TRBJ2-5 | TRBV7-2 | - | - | CASSQARGETQYF | TGTGCCAGCAGCCAGGCCAGGGGAGAGACCCAGTACTTC
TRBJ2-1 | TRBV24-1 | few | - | CATSDRTSIESYNEQFF | TGTGCCACCAGTGACCGTACTAGCATTGAGTCCTACAATGAGCAGTTCTTC
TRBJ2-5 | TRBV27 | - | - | CASSESTRLDQYF | TGTGCCAGCAGTGAGTCGACACGGTTAGACCAGTACTTC
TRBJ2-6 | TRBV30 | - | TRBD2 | CAWRNMNSGGAGANVLTF | TGTGCCTGGAGGAATATGAATAGCGGGGGGGCTGGGGCCAACGTCCTGACTTTC